This T cell receptor beta chain was found in a study of blood T cell repertoires in COVID-19. Turning to the study itself: Acute and convalescent COVID-19 samples came from the United States, Italy and Spain. T cells, B-cell-depleted T cells, or PBMCs supplied cDNA or gDNA.

It was within 2 weeks before study entry that exposed participants met a COVID-19 case. J gave up 5 bases and V 7 bases, and 10 bases lay outside the gene matches. Per the germline V gene, CDR1 is MDHEN and CDR2 is SYDVKM. This CDR3 has 14 amino acids. Measured with immunoSEQ multiplex PCR; TCRdb has only the in-frame clones, and not every one. Of about 430,000 clones in the sample, around nine tenths were seen once. The V gene is TRBV28, the J gene TRBJ1-1; 7 nucleotides agree with TRBD1. Sequencing used PBMCs or T cells enriched from blood (not recorded which). The TCR sequence derives from a woman younger than 35 who had been exposed to COVID-19. Here the CDR3 reads CASTWGQSGTEAFF. For the CDR3, the DNA is TGTGCCAGCACCTGGGGACAGTCTGGAACTGAAGCTTTCTTT.